This TCR beta chain appears in the sequencing data of a study of T cell responses to AZD1222 COVID-19 vaccine. Study background: Pooling of second doses given at about 4 or about 12 weeks was done.

On this clone: Its antigen remains unknown.

Only in-frame clones appear in the TCRdb table, and some are missing; sequencing was by immunoSEQ multiplex PCR. The data show about 120,000 clones, 75% to 90% seen once. Germline-derived CDR1 and CDR2 are SGHDT and YYEEEE. Trimming removed 5 bases at V and 4 bases at J, with 7 bases between. The CDR3 has 12 amino acids. Study conclusions and caveats: The study found Spike-specific TCR breadth and depth rose after two AZD1222 doses.

The chain uses TRBV5-6 and TRBJ1-3; D is unresolved. This sequence was found in an adult in good health. The material was peripheral blood, obtained on day 0 of AZD1222 vaccination. The CDR3 DNA reads TGTGCCAGCAGTCTGGGGGGAAACACCATATATTTT. It specifies CASSLGGNTIYF. Full variable domain (rest looked up from reference TRBV5-6 and TRBJ1-3): DAGVTQSPTHLIKTRGQQVTLRCSPKSGHDTVSWYQQALGQGPQFIFQYYEEEERQRGNFPDRFSGHQFPNYSSELNVNALLLGDSALYLCASSLGGNTIYFGEGSWLTVV.